The clone carrying this T cell receptor beta chain was seen only a few times. Its antigen is unidentified. Before any sequencing was done, the ViraFEST assay used viral peptide pools to expand antigen-specific CD4+ T cells. Scientists isolated CD4+ T cells after an approximately 10-day culture period ended. Each participant was administered two doses of either the BNT162b2 or the mRNA-1273 vaccine. The record originates from a study of vaccination effects on CD4 cells after COVID-19. Here immunoSEQ multiplex PCR was the method, and the copy in TCRdb shows in-frame clones only, minus some. Of tens of thousands of clones in the sample, about 80% are singletons; the top ten hold about 0.91%. The CDR3 has 14 amino acids.

This receptor was obtained from a human donor who received a COVID-19 vaccine. The V and J genes are TRBV21-1 and TRBJ1-2. TRBV21-1 is assigned pseudogene status. The material was CD4+ T cells from PBMCs cultured with HCoV-OC43 spike peptides, obtained after COVID-19 vaccination. Subset: HCoV-OC43 spike overlapping peptide pool stimulation. In DNA form, the CDR3 reads TGTGCCAGCAGCAGGTCCGGGACGGACTATGGCTACACCTTC. Protein: CASSRSGTDYGYTF.